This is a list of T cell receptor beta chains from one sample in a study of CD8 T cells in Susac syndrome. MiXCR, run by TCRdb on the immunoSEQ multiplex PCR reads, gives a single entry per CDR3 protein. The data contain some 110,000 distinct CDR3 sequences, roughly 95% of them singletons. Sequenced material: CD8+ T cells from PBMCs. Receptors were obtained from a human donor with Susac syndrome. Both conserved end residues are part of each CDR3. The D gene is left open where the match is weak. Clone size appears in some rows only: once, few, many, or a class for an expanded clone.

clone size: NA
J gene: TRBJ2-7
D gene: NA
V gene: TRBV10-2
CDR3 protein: CASSDYQSSYEQYF
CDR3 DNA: TGCGCCAGCAGTGACTACCAAAGCTCCTACGAGCAGTACTTC

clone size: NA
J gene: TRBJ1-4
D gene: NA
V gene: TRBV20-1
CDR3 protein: CSATDDGEKLFF
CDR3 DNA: TGCAGTGCTACCGACGACGGTGAAAAACTGTTTTTT

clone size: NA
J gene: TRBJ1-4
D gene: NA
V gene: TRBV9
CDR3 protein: CASGNEKLFF
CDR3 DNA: TGTGCCAGCGGTAATGAAAAACTGTTTTTT

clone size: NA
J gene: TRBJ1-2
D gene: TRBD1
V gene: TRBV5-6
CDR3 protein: CASSPPGQADGYTF
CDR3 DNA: TGTGCCAGCAGCCCCCCCGGACAGGCTGATGGCTACACCTTC

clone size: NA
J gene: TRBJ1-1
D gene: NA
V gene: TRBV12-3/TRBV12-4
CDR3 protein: CASSHGDEAFF
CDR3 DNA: TGTGCCAGCAGCCATGGGGATGAAGCTTTCTTT

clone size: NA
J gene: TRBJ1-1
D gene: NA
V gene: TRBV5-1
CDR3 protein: CASSPSAPGVNTEAFF
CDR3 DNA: TGCGCCAGCAGCCCCTCAGCCCCGGGGGTTAACACTGAAGCTTTCTTT

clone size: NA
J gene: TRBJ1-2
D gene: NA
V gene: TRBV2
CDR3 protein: CASMDAHGEANYGYTF
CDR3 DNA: TGTGCCAGCATGGACGCTCACGGGGAAGCTAACTATGGCTACACCTTC

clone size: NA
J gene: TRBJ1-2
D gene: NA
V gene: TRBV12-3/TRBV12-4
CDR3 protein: CASSPHRTEHLYGYTF
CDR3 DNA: TGTGCCAGCAGCCCCCACCGTACGGAGCACCTCTATGGCTACACCTTC

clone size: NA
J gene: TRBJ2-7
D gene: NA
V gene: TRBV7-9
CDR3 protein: CASSLLGHEQYF
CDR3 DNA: TGTGCCAGCAGCTTGCTAGGGCACGAGCAGTACTTC

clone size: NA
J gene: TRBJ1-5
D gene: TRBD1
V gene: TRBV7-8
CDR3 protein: CASSPQGSINQPQHF
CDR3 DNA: TGTGCCAGCAGCCCACAGGGGTCGATAAATCAGCCCCAGCATTTT

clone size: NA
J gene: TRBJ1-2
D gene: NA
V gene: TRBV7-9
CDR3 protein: CASSVFRGDGYTF
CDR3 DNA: TGTGCCAGCAGCGTTTTCCGGGGGGATGGCTACACCTTC

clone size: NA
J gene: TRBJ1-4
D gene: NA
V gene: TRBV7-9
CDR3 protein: CASSSRVEKLFF
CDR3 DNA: TGTGCCAGCAGCTCCAGGGTAGAAAAACTGTTTTTT

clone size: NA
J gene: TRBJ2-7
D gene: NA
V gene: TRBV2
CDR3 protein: CAGGTAYEQYF
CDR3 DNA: TGTGCCGGCGGGACAGCCTACGAGCAGTACTTC

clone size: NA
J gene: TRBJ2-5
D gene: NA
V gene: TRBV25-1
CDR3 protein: CASSGGGSQETQYF
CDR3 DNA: TGTGCCAGCAGTGGGGGCGGATCTCAGGAGACCCAGTACTTC

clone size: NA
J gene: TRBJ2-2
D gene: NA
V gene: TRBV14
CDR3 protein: CASSPSGGTGELFF
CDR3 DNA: TGTGCCAGCAGCCCCTCCGGCGGCACCGGGGAGCTGTTTTTT

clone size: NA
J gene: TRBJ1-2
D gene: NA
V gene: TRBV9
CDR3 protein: CASSVGVAMRGYTF
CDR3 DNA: TGTGCCAGCAGCGTAGGCGTCGCTATGAGGGGCTACACCTTC

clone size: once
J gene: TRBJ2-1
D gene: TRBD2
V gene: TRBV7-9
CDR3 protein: CASSLGPGLANNEQFF
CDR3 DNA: TGTGCCAGCAGCTTAGGGCCGGGACTAGCAAACAATGAGCAGTTCTTC

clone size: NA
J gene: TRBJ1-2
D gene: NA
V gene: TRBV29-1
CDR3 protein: CSVLQGYGYTF
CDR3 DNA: TGCAGCGTTCTACAGGGCTATGGCTACACCTTC

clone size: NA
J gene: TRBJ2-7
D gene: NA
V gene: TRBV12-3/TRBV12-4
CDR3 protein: CASSLGQTYEQYF
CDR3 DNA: TGTGCCAGCAGTTTAGGACAGACCTACGAGCAGTACTTC

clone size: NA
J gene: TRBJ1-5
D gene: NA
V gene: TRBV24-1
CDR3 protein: CATSKGYQPQHF
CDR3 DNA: TGTGCCACCAGTAAGGGGTATCAGCCCCAGCATTTT

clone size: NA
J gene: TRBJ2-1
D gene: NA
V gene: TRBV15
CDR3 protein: CATSRERGSYNEQFF
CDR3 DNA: TGTGCCACCAGCAGAGAGAGGGGGTCCTACAATGAGCAGTTCTTC

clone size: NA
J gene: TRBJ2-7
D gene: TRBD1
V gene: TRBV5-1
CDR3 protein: CASSPTGGSEQYF
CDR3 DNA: TGCGCCAGCAGCCCGACAGGGGGCTCAGAGCAGTACTTC

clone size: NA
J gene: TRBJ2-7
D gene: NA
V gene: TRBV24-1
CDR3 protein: CATSDLGRGAYEQYF
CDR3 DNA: TGTGCCACCAGTGATTTGGGCAGGGGCGCCTACGAGCAGTACTTC

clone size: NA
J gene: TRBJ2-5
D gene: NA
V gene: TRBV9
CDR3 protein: CASGHRETQYF
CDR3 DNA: TGTGCCAGCGGACACCGGGAGACCCAGTACTTC

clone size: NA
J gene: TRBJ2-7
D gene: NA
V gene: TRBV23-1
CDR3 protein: CASSQGLVEGYEQYF
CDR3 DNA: TGCGCCAGCAGTCAAGGTCTAGTAGAGGGCTACGAGCAGTACTTC

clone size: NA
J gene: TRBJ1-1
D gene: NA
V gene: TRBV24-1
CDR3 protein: CATKLIYRSDTEAFF
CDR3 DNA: TGTGCCACCAAACTTATTTACAGGTCTGACACTGAAGCTTTCTTT